These 18 T cell receptor beta chains were all obtained from the same sample, sequenced in a study of blood T cell repertoires in COVID-19. The assay was immunoSEQ multiplex PCR, and TCRdb's table has in-frame clones only and misses some. The sample comprises some 24,000 clones, about 88% of which are singletons, and 27% rests with the top ten. The specimen was peripheral blood. These receptor sequences come from a man between 65 and 79 years old with COVID-19, enrolled during active disease.

V and J are TRBV6-2 or TRBV6-3 and TRBJ1-5; perhaps TRBD1 as D (5 bases). Trimming left V 5 bases short and J 3 bases short, with 11 bases between. From germline, CDR1 is MNHEY and CDR2 SVGEGT. The CDR3 is 14 residues long. The CDR3 sequence: CASSTQGTNQPQHF. CDR3 sequence (DNA): TGTGCCAGCAGTACCCAGGGTACCAATCAGCCCCAGCATTTT.

The count of this clone is one. The rearrangement joins TRBV4-1 to TRBJ1-2; 7 bases are shared with TRBD1. This CDR3 contains 16 residues. Trimming at V came to 0 bases and at J to 4 bases, leaving 8 bases not matched to a gene. Germline CDR1 reads MGHRA; CDR2 reads YSYEKL. This chain's CDR3 is CASSQDTGQLTYGYTF. The CDR3 DNA reads TGCGCCAGCAGCCAAGATACGGGACAGCTGACCTATGGCTACACCTTC.

The rearrangement links TRBV15 to TRBJ1-4; D remains ambiguous. CDR1 and CDR2 (germline): LNHNV, YYDKDF (reference sequence). The CDR3 extends over 12 amino acids. The V and J ends lost 8 bases and 6 bases respectively, with 10 bases between them. The CDR3 is CATGAGYEKLFF. For the CDR3, the DNA is TGTGCCACCGGTGCAGGTTATGAAAAACTGTTTTTT.

This clone came up once. The chain joins TRBV2 to TRBJ2-5, with TRBD1 matching 8 bases. The V and J ends lost 5 bases and 0 bases, in that order; junction bases with no gene match: 5. CDR3 length: 15 amino acids. Germline V gives CDR1 SNHLY, CDR2 FYNNEI. This chain's CDR3 is CASSKWTGNQETQYF. The CDR3 DNA sequence: TGTGCCAGCAGTAAATGGACAGGGAACCAAGAGACCCAGTACTTC. The full variable domain, in which reference TRBV2 and TRBJ2-5 provide the parts outside the CDR3, is EPEVTQTPSHQVTQMGQEVILRCVPISNHLYFYWYRQILGQKVEFLVSFYNNEISEKSEIFDDQFSVERPDGSNFTLKIRSTKLEDSAMYFCASSKWTGNQETQYFGPGTRLLVL.

This chain links TRBV7-9 with TRBJ2-3, with 8 bases identical to TRBD1. Losses at the gene ends were 1 base for V and 2 bases for J; bases not matched to a gene: 8. Germline V lookup: CDR1 SEHNR, CDR2 FQNEAQ (reference sequence). The CDR3 has 17 amino acids. CDR3 DNA: TGTGCCAGCAGCTTAGGCGCTACAGGGGGTTTCACAGATACGCAGTATTTT. It codes for CASSLGATGGFTDTQYF.

J is TRBJ2-5 and V is TRBV12-3 or TRBV12-4; perhaps TRBD2 as D (5 bases). The V end lost 4 bases, the J end lost 7 bases, and 13 bases lay between the germline ends. This CDR3 is built from 13 residues. CDR3: CASSYRERGTQYF. Written as DNA, the CDR3 is TGTGCCAGCAGTTATCGGGAAAGAGGGACCCAGTACTTC.

V usage is TRBV5-4 and J usage is TRBJ1-2; TRBD1 matches 9 bases. This CDR3 contains 15 residues. Trimming at V came to 4 bases and at J to 3 bases, leaving 7 bases not matched to a gene. CDR1 and CDR2 from the germline V gene are SGHNT and YYREEE (reference sequence). CDR3 nucleotide sequence: TGTGCCAGCAGCACCCGGACAGGGGTGGACTATGGCTACACCTTC. Its translation is CASSTRTGVDYGYTF.

The rearrangement joins TRBV4-1 to TRBJ2-3; D is possibly TRBD2 (6 bases). From germline, CDR1 is MGHRA and CDR2 YSYEKL. CDR3 length: 17 residues. Deletions cut 0 bases from V and 2 bases from J, with 15 bases between. The CDR3, as DNA: TGCGCCAGCAGCCAAGATGAGATAGCGGTCTACACAGATACGCAGTATTTT. Its protein product is CASSQDEIAVYTDTQYF.

This chain connects TRBV11-2 to TRBJ2-2; D uncertain. Trimming removed 10 bases at V and 5 bases at J, with 8 bases between. Germline values: CDR1 SGHAT, CDR2 FQNNGV. This CDR3 is 11 amino acids long. The chain's CDR3 is CATANTGELFF. The CDR3 DNA sequence: TGTGCCACCGCTAATACCGGGGAGCTGTTTTTT.

The chain joins TRBV5-4 to TRBJ2-2; the match to TRBD2 covers 8 bases. Germline V gives CDR1 SGHNT, CDR2 YYREEE (reference sequence). V dropped 4 bases and J dropped 0; count of bases not matched to a gene: 2. This CDR3 is built from 15 residues. The DNA for the CDR3 is TGTGCCAGCAGCCTCGGGGGGGCGAACACCGGGGAGCTGTTTTTT. This translates into CASSLGGANTGELFF.

The chain employs TRBV5-1 and TRBJ1-4; D remains unclear. V was clipped by 0 bases and J by 5 bases, with 11 bases between them. The CDR3 sequence is 15 residues long. Germline V gene lookup returns CDR1 SGHRS and CDR2 YFSETQ. The CDR3 protein is CASSLDGQRNEKLFF. CDR3 coding DNA: TGCGCCAGCAGCTTGGATGGGCAGAGAAATGAAAAACTGTTTTTT. Looking up the rest from reference TRBV5-1 and TRBJ1-4 gives the full variable domain: KAGVTQTPRYLIKTRGQQVTLSCSPISGHRSVSWYQQTPGQGLQFLFEYFSETQRNKGNFPGRFSGRQFSNSRSEMNVSTLELGDSALYLCASSLDGQRNEKLFFGSGTQLSVL.

This clone was counted once. The chain is built from TRBV6-2 or TRBV6-3 and TRBJ2-5; TRBD1 is a possible D gene (5 bases). This CDR3 has 11 amino acids. Germline V gene sequence: CDR1 MNHEY, CDR2 SVGEGT. Trimming stripped 4 bases from V and 5 bases from J, with 5 bases between. The CDR3 nucleotides are TGTGCCAGCAGTTGGGGCGAGACCCAGTACTTC. Amino acids: CASSWGETQYF.

CDR3 residues: CASSLTPGANEQFF. CDR3 sequence (DNA): TGTGCCAGCAGTTTAACCCCAGGCGCCAATGAGCAGTTCTTC. The chain has TRBV27 and TRBJ2-1, with no clear D. The CDR3 is 14 amino acids. The germline gives CDR1 MNHEY, CDR2 SMNVEV (reference sequence). The V gene lost 2 bases and the J gene lost 6 bases, with 11 bases spanning the gap.

V and J are TRBV3-1 (or the pseudogene TRBV3-2) and TRBJ1-5; D not resolved. The CDR3 covers 13 residues. CDR1 LGHDT and CDR2 YNNKEL come from the germline V gene (reference sequence). V lost 4 bases, J lost 7 bases, and 11 bases lay in between. CDR3 loop: CASSPAGGQPQHF. CDR3 nucleotides: TGTGCCAGCAGCCCAGCCGGAGGGCAGCCCCAGCATTTT.

The chain uses TRBV5-1 and TRBJ1-2; 7 positions match TRBD1. Germline CDR1 and CDR2: SGHRS and YFSETQ. The CDR3 length is 16 residues. Trimming at V came to 1 base and at J to 4 bases, leaving 10 bases not matched to a gene. In DNA, the CDR3 is TGCGCCAGCAGCTTGTCGCCGGGACAGCAAAGCTATGGCTACACCTTC. This codes for CASSLSPGQQSYGYTF. The full variable domain, completed using reference TRBV5-1 and TRBJ1-2, is KAGVTQTPRYLIKTRGQQVTLSCSPISGHRSVSWYQQTPGQGLQFLFEYFSETQRNKGNFPGRFSGRQFSNSRSEMNVSTLELGDSALYLCASSLSPGQQSYGYTFGSGTRLTVV.

This chain joins TRBV3-1 (or the pseudogene TRBV3-2) and TRBJ2-5, with 7 positions matching TRBD2. The CDR3 length is 15 residues. V shed 3 bases, J shed 3 bases, and the junction held 7 bases outside the gene matches. Germline values: CDR1 LGHDT, CDR2 YNNKEL (reference sequence). CDR3 region: CASSQAGDWKETQYF. The CDR3 region has the DNA TGTGCCAGCAGCCAGGCGGGAGACTGGAAAGAGACCCAGTACTTC.

This clone was counted once. The V and J genes are TRBV5-1 and TRBJ2-3; 7 bases map to TRBD1. This CDR3 is 15 amino acids long. V gave up 4 bases and J gave up 0 bases; unmatched junction bases: 5. Germline loops: CDR1 SGHRS, CDR2 YFSETQ. DNA of the CDR3: TGCGCCAGCAGCCGGGACAGAGCTAGCACAGATACGCAGTATTTT. It encodes CASSRDRASTDTQYF.

V and J are TRBV6-6 and TRBJ1-4, with a tentative D call TRBD1 (5 bases). V dropped 5 bases and J dropped 2 bases, with 15 bases sitting between them. From germline, CDR1 is MNHNY and CDR2 SVGAGI (reference sequence). The CDR3 is 16 residues long. CDR3: CASSQDGGATNEKLFF. In DNA form, the CDR3 reads TGTGCCAGCAGTCAGGACGGAGGGGCGACTAATGAAAAACTGTTTTTT.